The clone carrying this T cell receptor beta chain was observed at least ten times. Its specificity is not known. These data belong to a study of molecular identifiers for immune sequencing clone quantification. Study-wide background: Four portions were sequenced after RNA from 20,000 or 100,000 naive CD8 cells was split five ways in replicates. Findings of the study overall: Identical barcode-sharing TCR molecules could lead to underestimated sizes for highly expanded clones.

Sorting recovered naive CD8 T cells on a CD8+CD4-CCR7+CD45RA+ profile. The CDR3 is made up of 12 amino acids. Germline V lookup: CDR1 SEHNR, CDR2 FQNEAQ (reference sequence). Trimming stripped 11 bases from V and 3 bases from J, with 14 bases between. Bulk TCR library preparation followed previously described methods with listed TCR primers. TCRdb re-derived calls from the PCR reads in MiXCR, one entry per CDR3 protein. The data hold about 65,000 distinct CDR3 sequences, with 15% to 20% observed a single time. The chain links TRBV7-9 to TRBJ2-7; the D gene is possibly TRBD2 (6 bases). Sequenced input: naive CD8+ T cells from blood, with Jurkat cell RNA spiked in. Subset described: FACS-sorted CD8+CD4-CCR7+CD45RA+ naive T cells. This sequence was found in a human donor in good health. Some libraries in this study had Jurkat cell RNA spiked in. The CDR3 sequence is CAGGTPDYEQYF. The CDR3 DNA reads as TGTGCCGGAGGGACCCCGGACTACGAGCAGTACTTC.